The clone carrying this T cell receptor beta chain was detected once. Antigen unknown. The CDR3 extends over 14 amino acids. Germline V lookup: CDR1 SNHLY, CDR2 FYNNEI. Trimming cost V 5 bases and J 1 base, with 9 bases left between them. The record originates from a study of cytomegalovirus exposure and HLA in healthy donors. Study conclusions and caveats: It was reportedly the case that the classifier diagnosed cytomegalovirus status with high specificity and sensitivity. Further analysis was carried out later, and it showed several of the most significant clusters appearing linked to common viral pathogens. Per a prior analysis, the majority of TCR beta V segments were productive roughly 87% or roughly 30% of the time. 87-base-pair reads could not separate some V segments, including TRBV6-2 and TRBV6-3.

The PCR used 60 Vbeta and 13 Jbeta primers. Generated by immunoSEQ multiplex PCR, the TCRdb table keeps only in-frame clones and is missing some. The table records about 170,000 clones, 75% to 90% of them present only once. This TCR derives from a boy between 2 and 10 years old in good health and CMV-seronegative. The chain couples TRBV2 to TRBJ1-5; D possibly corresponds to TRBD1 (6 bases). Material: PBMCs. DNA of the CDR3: TGTGCCAGCAGTAGACAGGCCAGCAATCAGCCCCAGCATTTT. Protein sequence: CASSRQASNQPQHF.